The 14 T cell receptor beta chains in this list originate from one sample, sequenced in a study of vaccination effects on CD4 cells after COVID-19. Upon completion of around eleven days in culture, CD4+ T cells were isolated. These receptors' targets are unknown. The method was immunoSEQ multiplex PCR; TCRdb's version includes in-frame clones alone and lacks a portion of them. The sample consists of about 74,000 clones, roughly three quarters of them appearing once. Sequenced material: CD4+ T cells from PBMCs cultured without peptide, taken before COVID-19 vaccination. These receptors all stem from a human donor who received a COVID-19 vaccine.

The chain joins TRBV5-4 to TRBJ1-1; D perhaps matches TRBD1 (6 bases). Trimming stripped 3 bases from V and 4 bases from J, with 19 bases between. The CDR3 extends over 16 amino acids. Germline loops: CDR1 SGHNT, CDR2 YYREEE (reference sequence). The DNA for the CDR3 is TGTGCCAGCAGCTCCATATCGGGGGCGGCGGGCACTGAAGCTTTCTTT. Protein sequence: CASSSISGAAGTEAFF.

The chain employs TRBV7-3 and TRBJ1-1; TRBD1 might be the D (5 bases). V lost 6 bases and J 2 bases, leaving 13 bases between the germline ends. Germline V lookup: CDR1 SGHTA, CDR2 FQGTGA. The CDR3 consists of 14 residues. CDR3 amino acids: CASSTGASNTEAFF. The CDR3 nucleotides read TGTGCCAGCAGTACAGGTGCCTCTAACACTGAAGCTTTCTTT.

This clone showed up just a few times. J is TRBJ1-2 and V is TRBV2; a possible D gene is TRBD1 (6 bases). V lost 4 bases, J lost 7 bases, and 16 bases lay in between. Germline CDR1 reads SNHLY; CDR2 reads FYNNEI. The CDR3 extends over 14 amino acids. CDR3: CASSGRGQHLGYTF. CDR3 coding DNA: TGTGCCAGCAGTGGACGTGGACAGCACCTTGGCTACACCTTC.

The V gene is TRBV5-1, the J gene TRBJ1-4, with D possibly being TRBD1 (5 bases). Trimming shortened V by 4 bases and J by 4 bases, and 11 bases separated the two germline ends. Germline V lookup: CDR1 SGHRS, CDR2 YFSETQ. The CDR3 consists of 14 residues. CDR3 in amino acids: CASSLDRSNEKLFF. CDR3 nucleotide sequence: TGCGCCAGCAGCCTAGACAGAAGTAATGAAAAACTGTTTTTT. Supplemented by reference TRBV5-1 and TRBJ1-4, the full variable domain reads KAGVTQTPRYLIKTRGQQVTLSCSPISGHRSVSWYQQTPGQGLQFLFEYFSETQRNKGNFPGRFSGRQFSNSRSEMNVSTLELGDSALYLCASSLDRSNEKLFFGSGTQLSVL.

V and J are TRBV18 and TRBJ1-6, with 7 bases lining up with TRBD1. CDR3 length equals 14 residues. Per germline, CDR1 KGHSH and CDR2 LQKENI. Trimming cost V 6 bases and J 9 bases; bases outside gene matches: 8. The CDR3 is CASSPDRTVSPLHF. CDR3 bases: TGTGCCAGCTCCCCGGACAGGACTGTTTCACCCCTCCACTTT.

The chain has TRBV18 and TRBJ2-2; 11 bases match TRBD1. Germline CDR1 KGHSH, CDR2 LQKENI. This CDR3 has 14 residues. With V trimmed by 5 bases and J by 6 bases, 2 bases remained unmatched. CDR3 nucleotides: TGTGCCAGCTCAGGACAGGGGGCCTCCGGGGAGCTGTTTTTT. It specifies CASSGQGASGELFF.

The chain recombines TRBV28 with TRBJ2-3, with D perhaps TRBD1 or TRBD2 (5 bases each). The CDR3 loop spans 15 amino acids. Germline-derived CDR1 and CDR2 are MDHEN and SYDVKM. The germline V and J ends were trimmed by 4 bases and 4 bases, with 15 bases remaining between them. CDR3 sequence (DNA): TGTGCCAGCAGTTCCGCTTCCGGGACCTCAGATACGCAGTATTTT. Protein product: CASSSASGTSDTQYF.

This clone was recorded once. CDR3 DNA sequence: TGTGCCAGGGAGTGGAGGGACACTGAAGCTTTCTTT. Protein product: CAREWRDTEAFF. This chain uses TRBV2 with TRBJ1-1; D is ambiguous. The CDR3 length is 12 residues. V was pared by 9 bases and J by 3 bases, with 11 bases between. CDR1 and CDR2 (germline): SNHLY, FYNNEI.

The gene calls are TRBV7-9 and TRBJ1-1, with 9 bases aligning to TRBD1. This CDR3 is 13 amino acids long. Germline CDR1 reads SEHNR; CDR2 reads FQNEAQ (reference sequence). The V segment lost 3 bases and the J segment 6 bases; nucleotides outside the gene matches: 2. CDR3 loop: CASSFTGGSEAFF. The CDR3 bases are TGTGCCAGCAGCTTCACAGGGGGCTCTGAAGCTTTCTTT.

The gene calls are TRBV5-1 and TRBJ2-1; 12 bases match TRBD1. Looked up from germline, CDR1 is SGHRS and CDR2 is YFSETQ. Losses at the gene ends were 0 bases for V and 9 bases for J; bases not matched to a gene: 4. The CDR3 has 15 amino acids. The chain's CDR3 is CASSLAGQGAGEQFF. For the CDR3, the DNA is TGCGCCAGCAGCTTGGCGGGACAGGGGGCCGGTGAGCAGTTCTTC.

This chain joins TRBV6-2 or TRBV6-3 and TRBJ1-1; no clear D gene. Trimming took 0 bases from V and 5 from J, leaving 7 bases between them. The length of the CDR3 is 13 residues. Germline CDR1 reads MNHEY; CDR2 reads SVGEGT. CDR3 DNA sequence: TGTGCCAGCAGTTACTCGGTGGGAACTGAAGCTTTCTTT. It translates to CASSYSVGTEAFF.

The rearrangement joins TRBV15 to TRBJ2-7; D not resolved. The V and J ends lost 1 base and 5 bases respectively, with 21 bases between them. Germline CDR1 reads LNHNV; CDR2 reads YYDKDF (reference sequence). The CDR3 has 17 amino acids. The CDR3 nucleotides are TGTGCCACCAGCAGAGCCCTAAGACACCGGTCCTCTCACGAGCAGTACGTC. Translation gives CATSRALRHRSSHEQYV.

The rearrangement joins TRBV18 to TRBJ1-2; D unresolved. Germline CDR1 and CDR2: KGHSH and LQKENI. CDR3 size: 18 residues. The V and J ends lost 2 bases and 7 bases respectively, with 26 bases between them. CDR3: CASSPTIGAGYEGLGYTF. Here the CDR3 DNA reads TGTGCCAGCTCACCAACGATTGGTGCGGGGTATGAGGGTCTTGGCTACACCTTC.

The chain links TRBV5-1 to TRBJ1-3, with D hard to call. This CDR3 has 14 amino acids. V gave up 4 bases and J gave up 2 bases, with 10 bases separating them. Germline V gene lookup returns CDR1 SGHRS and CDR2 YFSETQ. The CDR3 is CASSPGQPGNTIYF. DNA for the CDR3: TGCGCCAGCAGCCCAGGCCAACCTGGAAACACCATATATTTT.